The rows below give T cell receptor beta chains drawn from one sample of a study of prognosis after radiotherapy for stage I lung cancer. TCRdb itself ran the multiplex PCR reads through MiXCR, one entry per CDR3 protein. There are over 20,000 distinct CDR3 sequences in the sample; under 40% occur only once, and less than 70% lies in the top ten. The material sequenced was PBMCs, taken before or after stereotactic body radiation therapy (not recorded which). Every receptor here comes from a donor over 45 with non-small cell lung cancer. The CDR3 runs from the conserved cysteine through the conserved F or W. The D gene is left open where the match is weak. Size tells how often a clone was seen (once, few, many) or the class of an expanded clone, and some rows leave it out.

many	TRBV12-3/TRBV12-4	TRBJ2-2	TRBD1	CASSLRSTGGWELFF	TGTGCCAGCAGTTTAAGGTCGACAGGGGGCTGGGAGCTGTTTTTT
many	TRBV28	TRBJ2-7	-	CASSLASRAYEQYF	TGTGCCAGCAGTTTAGCTAGCCGTGCCTACGAGCAGTACTTC
many	TRBV12-3/TRBV12-4	TRBJ2-2	-	CASSPPRKRGELFF	TGTGCCAGCAGTCCCCCCCGTAAGCGCGGGGAGCTGTTTTTT
once	TRBV27	TRBJ2-7	-	CSISLSRVGEQYF	TGTTCCATCAGTTTATCCAGGGTGGGAGAGCAGTACTTC
many	TRBV4-1	TRBJ1-3	TRBD1	CASSQGTGGAGGNTIYF	TGCGCCAGCAGCCAAGGAACAGGGGGCGCGGGCGGAAACACCATATATTTT
-	TRBV12-3/TRBV12-4	TRBJ2-7	TRBD2	CASSLGSGIYYEQYF	TGTGCCAGCAGTTTGGGTAGCGGGATCTACTACGAGCAGTACTTC
-	TRBV27	TRBJ2-1	TRBD1	CASSWGTGGLGNEQFF	TGTGCCAGCAGTTGGGGGACAGGGGGATTGGGCAATGAGCAGTTCTTC
-	TRBV5-6	TRBJ2-2	-	CASSPVPYAGELFF	TGTGCCAGCAGCCCGGTCCCGTACGCCGGGGAGCTGTTTTTT
many	TRBV12-3/TRBV12-4	TRBJ2-3	TRBD2	CASSLPTSGKSTDTQYF	TGTGCCAGCAGTTTGCCAACTAGCGGGAAGAGCACAGATACGCAGTATTTT
few	TRBV5-1	TRBJ2-1	-	CASSLNADYNEQFF	TGCGCCAGCAGCTTGAATGCGGACTACAATGAGCAGTTCTTC
-	TRBV5-1	TRBJ1-1	-	CASSFDGDTLNTEAFF	TGCGCCAGCAGCTTTGATGGGGACACCTTGAACACTGAAGCTTTCTTT
many	TRBV12-3/TRBV12-4	TRBJ1-3	TRBD1	CASSYPTGGRGNTIYF	TGTGCCAGCAGTTACCCGACAGGGGGCAGAGGAAACACCATATATTTT
-	TRBV5-1	TRBJ2-1	-	CASSMNIYNEQFF	TGCGCCAGCAGCATGAACATCTACAATGAGCAGTTCTTC
many	TRBV15	TRBJ1-1	-	CATTATPTTEAFF	TGTGCCACCACCGCGACACCGACCACTGAAGCTTTCTTT
-	TRBV7-9	TRBJ2-3	-	CASSFGPDTQYF	TGTGCCAGCAGCTTTGGTCCCGATACGCAGTATTTT
many	TRBV15	TRBJ1-4	-	CATSYTVTEISEKLFF	TGTGCCACCAGCTACACAGTTACAGAGATTAGTGAAAAACTGTTTTTT
-	TRBV6-1	TRBJ2-7	TRBD1	CASSSRLTGGFDEKYF	TGTGCCAGCAGCTCGCGGTTGACAGGGGGTTTCGACGAGAAGTACTTC
many	TRBV7-2	TRBJ2-7	TRBD1	CASSLRGQGDEQYF	TGTGCCAGCAGCTTAAGGGGACAGGGGGACGAGCAGTACTTC
many	TRBV7-2	TRBJ1-3	-	CASSSTASEQGTRGNTIYF	TGTGCCAGCAGCTCGACAGCCTCCGAACAGGGAACGCGCGGAAACACCATATATTTT
-	TRBV6-1	TRBJ1-6	-	CASSRGGWGSPLHF	TGTGCCAGCAGCCGGGGAGGGTGGGGGTCACCCCTCCACTTT
-	TRBV6-4	TRBJ1-2	TRBD1	CASSANSGTGPVGYTF	TGTGCCAGCAGTGCGAATTCCGGGACAGGGCCCGTAGGCTACACCTTC
many	TRBV30	TRBJ1-6	-	CAWSVRWAGPSPLHF	TGTGCCTGGAGTGTACGTTGGGCAGGGCCGTCACCCCTCCACTTT
many	TRBV27	TRBJ2-7	TRBD2	CASSLSSGGAYEQYF	TGTGCCAGCAGTTTATCTTCCGGGGGGGCCTACGAGCAGTACTTC
many	TRBV5-4	TRBJ1-2	-	CASSLEQGRGYGYTF	TGTGCCAGCAGCTTGGAACAGGGCAGGGGCTATGGCTACACCTTC
-	TRBV6-9	TRBJ2-3	TRBD2	CASSLGAGGTQDTQYF	TGTGCCAGCAGTTTAGGTGCGGGAGGGACGCAAGATACGCAGTATTTT
-	TRBV18	TRBJ2-3	TRBD2	CASSSTGGSPLSTDTQYF	TGTGCCAGCTCATCGACGGGAGGCTCCCCCTTAAGCACAGATACGCAGTATTTT
-	TRBV18	TRBJ2-5	TRBD1	CASSRGTAQETQYF	TGTGCCAGCTCACGAGGGACAGCCCAAGAGACCCAGTACTTC
-	TRBV6-5	TRBJ2-1	-	CASSYSDGGEQFF	TGTGCCAGCAGTTACTCGGACGGCGGCGAGCAGTTCTTC
-	TRBV25-1	TRBJ1-2	-	CASSELGDHGYTF	TGTGCCAGCAGTGAATTAGGGGACCATGGCTACACCTTC
many	TRBV12-3/TRBV12-4	TRBJ1-1	-	CASSAAEAFF	TGTGCCAGCAGTGCCGCTGAAGCTTTCTTT